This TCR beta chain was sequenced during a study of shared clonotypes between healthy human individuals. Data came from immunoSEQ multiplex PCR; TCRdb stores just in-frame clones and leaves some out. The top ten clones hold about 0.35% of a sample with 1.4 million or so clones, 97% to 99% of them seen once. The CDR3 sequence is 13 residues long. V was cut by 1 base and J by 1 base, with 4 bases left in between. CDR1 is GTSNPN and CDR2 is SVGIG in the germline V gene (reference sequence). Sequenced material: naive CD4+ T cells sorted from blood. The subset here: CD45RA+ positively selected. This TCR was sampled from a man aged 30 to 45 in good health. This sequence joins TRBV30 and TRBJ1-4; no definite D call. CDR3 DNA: TGTGCCTGGAGTGCACTAACTAATGAAAAACTGTTTTTT. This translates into CAWSALTNEKLFF.